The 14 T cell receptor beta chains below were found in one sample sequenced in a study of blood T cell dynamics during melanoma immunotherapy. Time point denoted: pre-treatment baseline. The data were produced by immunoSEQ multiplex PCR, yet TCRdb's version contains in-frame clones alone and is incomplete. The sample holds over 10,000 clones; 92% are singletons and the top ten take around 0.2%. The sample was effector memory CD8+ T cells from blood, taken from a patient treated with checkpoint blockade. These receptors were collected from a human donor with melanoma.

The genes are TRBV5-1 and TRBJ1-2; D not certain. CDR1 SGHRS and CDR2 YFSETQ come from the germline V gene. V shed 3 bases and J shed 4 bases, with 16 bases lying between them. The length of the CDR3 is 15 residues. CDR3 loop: CASSSGDSRSYGYTF. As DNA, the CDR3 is TGCGCCAGCAGCTCGGGAGACTCAAGGAGCTATGGCTACACCTTC.

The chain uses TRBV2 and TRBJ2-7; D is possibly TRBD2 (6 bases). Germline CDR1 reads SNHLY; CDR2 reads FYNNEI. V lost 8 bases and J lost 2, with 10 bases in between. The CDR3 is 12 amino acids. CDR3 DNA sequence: TGTGCCAGCCGCGGCGGGACCTACGAGCAGTACTTC. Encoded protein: CASRGGTYEQYF.

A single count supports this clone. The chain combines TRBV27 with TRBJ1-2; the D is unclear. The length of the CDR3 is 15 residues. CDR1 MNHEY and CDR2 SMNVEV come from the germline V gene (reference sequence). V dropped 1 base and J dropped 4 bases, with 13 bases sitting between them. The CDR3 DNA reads TGTGCCAGCAGTTTATACGGCCCGGGGTCCTATGGCTACACCTTC. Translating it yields CASSLYGPGSYGYTF.

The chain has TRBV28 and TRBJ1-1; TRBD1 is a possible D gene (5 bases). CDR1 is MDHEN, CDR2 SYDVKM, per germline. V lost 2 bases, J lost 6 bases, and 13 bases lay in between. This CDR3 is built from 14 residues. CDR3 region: CASSLIGTPPEAFF. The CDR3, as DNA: TGTGCCAGCAGTTTAATTGGGACTCCTCCTGAAGCTTTCTTT.

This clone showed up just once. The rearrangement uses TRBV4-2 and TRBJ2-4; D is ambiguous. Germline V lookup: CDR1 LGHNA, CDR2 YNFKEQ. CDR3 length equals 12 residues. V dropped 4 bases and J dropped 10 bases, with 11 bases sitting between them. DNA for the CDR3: TGTGCCAGCAGCCCGACCCCTGGGATTCAGTACTTC. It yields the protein CASSPTPGIQYF.

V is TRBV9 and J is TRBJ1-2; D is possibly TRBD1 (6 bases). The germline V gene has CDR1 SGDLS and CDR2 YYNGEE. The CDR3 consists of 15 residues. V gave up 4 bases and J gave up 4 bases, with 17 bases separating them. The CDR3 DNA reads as TGTGCCAGCAGCCAAGGGGCGGGGGGCCGCTATGGCTACACCTTC. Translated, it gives CASSQGAGGRYGYTF. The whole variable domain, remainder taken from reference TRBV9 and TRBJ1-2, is DSGVTQTPKHLITATGQRVTLRCSPRSGDLSVYWYQQSLDQGLQFLIQYYNGEERAKGNILERFSAQQFPDLHSELNLSSLELGDSALYFCASSQGAGGRYGYTFGSGTRLTVV.

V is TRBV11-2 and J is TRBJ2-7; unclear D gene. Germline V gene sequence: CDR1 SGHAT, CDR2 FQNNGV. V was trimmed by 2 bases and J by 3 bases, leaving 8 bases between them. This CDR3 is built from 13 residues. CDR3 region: CASSLTSDYEQYF. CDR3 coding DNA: TGTGCCAGCAGCTTAACCTCTGACTACGAGCAGTACTTC. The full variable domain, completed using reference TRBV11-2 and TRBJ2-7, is EAGVAQSPRYKIIEKRQSVAFWCNPISGHATLYWYQQILGQGPKLLIQFQNNGVVDDSQLPKDRFSAERLKGVDSTLKIQPAKLEDSAVYLCASSLTSDYEQYFGPGTRLTVT.

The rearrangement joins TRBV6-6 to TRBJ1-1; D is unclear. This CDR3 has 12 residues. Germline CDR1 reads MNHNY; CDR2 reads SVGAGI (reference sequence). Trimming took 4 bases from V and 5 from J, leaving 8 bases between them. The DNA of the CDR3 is TGTGCCAGCAGTTCAGGTAAAACTGAAGCTTTCTTT. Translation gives CASSSGKTEAFF.

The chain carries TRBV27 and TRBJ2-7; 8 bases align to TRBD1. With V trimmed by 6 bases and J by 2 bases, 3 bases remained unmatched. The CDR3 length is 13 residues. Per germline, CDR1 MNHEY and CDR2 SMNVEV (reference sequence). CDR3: CASSLTGAYEQYF. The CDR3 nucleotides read TGTGCCAGCAGCCTGACAGGGGCCTACGAGCAGTACTTC.

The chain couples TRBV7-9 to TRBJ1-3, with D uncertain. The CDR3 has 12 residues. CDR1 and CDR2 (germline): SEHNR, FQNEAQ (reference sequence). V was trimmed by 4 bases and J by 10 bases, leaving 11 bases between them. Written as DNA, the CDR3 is TGTGCCAGCAGCTCCCTAGGCGGTACCATATATTTT. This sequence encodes CASSSLGGTIYF.

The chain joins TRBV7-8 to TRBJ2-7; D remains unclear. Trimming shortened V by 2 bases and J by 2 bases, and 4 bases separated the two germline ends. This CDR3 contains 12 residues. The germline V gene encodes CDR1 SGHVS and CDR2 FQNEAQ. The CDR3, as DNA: TGTGCCAGCAGCTTAAGTCCCTACGAGCAGTACTTC. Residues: CASSLSPYEQYF.

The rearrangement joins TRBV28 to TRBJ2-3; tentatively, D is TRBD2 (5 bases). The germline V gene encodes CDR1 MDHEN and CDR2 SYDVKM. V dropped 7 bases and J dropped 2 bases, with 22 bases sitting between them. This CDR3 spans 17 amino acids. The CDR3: CASNARGLTTYTDTQYF. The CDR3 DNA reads TGTGCCAGCAACGCCCGGGGTCTTACTACCTACACAGATACGCAGTATTTT.

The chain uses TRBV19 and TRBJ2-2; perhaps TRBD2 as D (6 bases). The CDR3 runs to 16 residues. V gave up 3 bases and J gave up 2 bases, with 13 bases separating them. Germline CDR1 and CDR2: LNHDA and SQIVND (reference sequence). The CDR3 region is CASSIPEGLNTGELFF. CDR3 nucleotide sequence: TGTGCCAGTAGTATCCCGGAGGGCCTCAACACCGGGGAGCTGTTTTTT.

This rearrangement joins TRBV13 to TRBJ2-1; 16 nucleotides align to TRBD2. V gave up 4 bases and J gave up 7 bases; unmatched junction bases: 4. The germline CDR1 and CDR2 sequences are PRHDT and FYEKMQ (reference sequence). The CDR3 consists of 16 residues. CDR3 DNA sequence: TGTGCCAGCAGCTCGGGACTAGCGGGAGGGCCAAATGAGCAGTTCTTC. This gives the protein CASSSGLAGGPNEQFF.